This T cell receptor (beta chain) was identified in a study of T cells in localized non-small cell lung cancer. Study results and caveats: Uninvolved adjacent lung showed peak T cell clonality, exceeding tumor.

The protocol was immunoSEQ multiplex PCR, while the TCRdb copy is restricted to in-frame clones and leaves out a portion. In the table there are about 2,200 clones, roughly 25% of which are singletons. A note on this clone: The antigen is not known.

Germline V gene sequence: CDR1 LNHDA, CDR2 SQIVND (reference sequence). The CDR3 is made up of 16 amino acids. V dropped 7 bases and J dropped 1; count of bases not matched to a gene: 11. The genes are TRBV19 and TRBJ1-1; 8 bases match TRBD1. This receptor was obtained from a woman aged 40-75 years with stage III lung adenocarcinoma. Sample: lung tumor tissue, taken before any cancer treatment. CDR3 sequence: CASKPRRGTGNTEAFF. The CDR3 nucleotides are TGTGCCAGTAAACCCCGCAGGGGGACAGGGAACACTGAAGCTTTCTTT.